The 16 T cell receptor beta chains below were found in one sample sequenced in a study of cytomegalovirus exposure and HLA in healthy donors. Both 60 Vbeta primers and 13 Jbeta primers went into the PCR. Method: immunoSEQ multiplex PCR; TCRdb's copy keeps in-frame clones and lacks some. Found here are 100,000 to 150,000 clones, 75% to 85% of them singletons; the top ten hold approximately 4%. The sequenced material came from PBMCs. The receptor set was obtained from a woman aged 40-49 years in good health and CMV-seronegative.

This clone was recorded many times. Here the CDR3 reads CSVATGGRDEKLFF. The DNA of the CDR3 is TGCAGCGTTGCAACAGGGGGCAGGGATGAAAAACTGTTTTTT. The J gene is TRBJ1-4, the V gene TRBV29-1, with TRBD1 identical over 9 bases. The V and J ends lost 4 bases and 6 bases, in that order; junction bases with no gene match: 6. Germline V lookup: CDR1 SQVTM, CDR2 ANQGSEA. There are 14 residues in the CDR3.

The rearrangement joins TRBV7-9 to TRBJ1-5; maybe TRBD1 (5 bases). With 6 bases removed from V and 7 bases from J, the gap between germline ends came to 13 bases. The length of the CDR3 is 13 residues. The germline gives CDR1 SEHNR, CDR2 FQNEAQ (reference sequence). The CDR3 loop is CASSPGALQPQHF. The CDR3 DNA reads as TGTGCCAGCAGTCCTGGGGCCTTGCAGCCCCAGCATTTT.

CDR3 DNA: TGTGCCAGCAGCGTAGGTGGAGTCGGCTATGGCTACACCTTC. The encoded protein is CASSVGGVGYGYTF. V usage is TRBV9 and J usage is TRBJ1-2; D is unclear. The CDR3 covers 14 residues. From germline, CDR1 is SGDLS and CDR2 YYNGEE. Trimming cost V 0 bases and J 4 bases, with 10 bases left between them.

Turning to this clone: One junction end disagrees with the germline gene, perhaps due to a read error. The chain links TRBV7-9 to TRBJ2-7, with 7 nucleotides matching TRBD2. The CDR3 runs 16 residues. Germline V gene data show CDR1 as SEHNR and CDR2 as FQNEAQ (reference sequence). In DNA, the CDR3 is TGTTCCAGCAGCGCCCCACGGGAGGATATCCCCTACGAGCAGTACTTC. The encoded protein is CSSSAPREDIPYEQYF.

The CDR3 DNA follows: TGTGCCAGTAGTATAGGCACCTACCCCCCAAGCCAAGAGACCCAGTACTTC. Protein: CASSIGTYPPSQETQYF. The chain couples TRBV19 to TRBJ2-5; no clear D gene. V was shortened by 1 base and J by 1 base, with 16 bases between the two germline ends. The CDR3 is 17 residues long. Germline loops: CDR1 LNHDA, CDR2 SQIVND (reference sequence). Supplemented by reference TRBV19 and TRBJ2-5, the full variable domain reads DGGITQSPKYLFRKEGQNVTLSCEQNLNHDAMYWYRQDPGQGLRLIYYSQIVNDFQKGDIAEGYSVSREKKESFPLTVTSAQKNPTAFYLCASSIGTYPPSQETQYFGPGTRLLVL.

This clone has just a few counts. The chain links TRBV5-4 to TRBJ1-3; D gene unclear. This CDR3 region has 14 residues. The germline CDR1 and CDR2 sequences are SGHNT and YYREEE (reference sequence). The germline V and J ends were trimmed by 4 bases and 0 bases, with 8 bases remaining between them. CDR3 coding DNA: TGTGCCAGCAGCCCGGCTAGCTCTGGAAACACCATATATTTT. It encodes CASSPASSGNTIYF.

This chain links TRBV2 with TRBJ1-2, with D possibly being TRBD1 (6 bases). The CDR3 covers 13 residues. CDR1 SNHLY and CDR2 FYNNEI come from the germline V gene. With 5 bases removed from V and 3 bases from J, the gap between germline ends came to 10 bases. CDR3: CASSRDTHYGYTF. Written as DNA, the CDR3 is TGTGCCAGCAGTAGGGACACCCACTATGGCTACACCTTC.

The V and J genes are TRBV29-1 and TRBJ2-7, with a weak D call TRBD2 (6 bases). Per the germline V gene, CDR1 is SQVTM and CDR2 is ANQGSEA. The CDR3 runs 14 residues. V gave up 4 bases and J gave up 0 bases, with 13 bases separating them. The CDR3 spells CSVVGGESSYEQYF. As DNA, the CDR3 is TGCAGCGTTGTGGGCGGGGAAAGCTCCTACGAGCAGTACTTC.

The rearrangement uses TRBV30 and TRBJ2-1; 8 bases line up with TRBD1. CDR1 and CDR2 (germline): GTSNPN, SVGIG (reference sequence). The CDR3 sequence is 13 residues long. After removal of 4 bases from V and 3 bases from J, the junction contained 2 bases not matched to a gene. CDR3 amino acids: CAWIGQGYNEQFF. CDR3 DNA: TGTGCCTGGATTGGACAGGGCTACAATGAGCAGTTCTTC.

The chain joins TRBV5-1 to TRBJ2-1; 10 nucleotides line up with TRBD2. Germline V gene lookup returns CDR1 SGHRS and CDR2 YFSETQ. The CDR3 has 14 residues. Trimming at V came to 2 bases and at J to 6 bases, leaving 2 bases not matched to a gene. DNA of the CDR3: TGCGCCAGCAGCTTTAGCGGGGGGACCAATGAGCAGTTCTTC. This gives the protein CASSFSGGTNEQFF.

This chain connects TRBV28 to TRBJ2-3, with TRBD2 identical over 9 bases. Germline CDR1 reads MDHEN; CDR2 reads SYDVKM. This CDR3 is built from 14 residues. V was pared by 8 bases and J by 3 bases, with 6 bases of the junction left unmatched. The CDR3 protein is CASRLAEGTDTQYF. CDR3 coding DNA: TGTGCCAGCCGACTAGCGGAGGGGACAGATACGCAGTATTTT.

This rearrangement joins TRBV6-5 to TRBJ1-5, with a possible D match to TRBD1 (5 bases). CDR1 and CDR2 (germline): MNHEY, SVGAGI. Trimming pared 5 bases from V and 6 bases from J, leaving 8 bases between. There are 12 residues in the CDR3. Written as DNA, the CDR3 is TGTGCCAGCAGTGGCCAGGGTCAGCCCCAGCATTTT. This sequence encodes CASSGQGQPQHF.

The V gene is TRBV15, the J gene TRBJ1-6; 8 nucleotides line up with TRBD1. The CDR3 covers 15 residues. Trimming took 0 bases from V and 7 from J; bases not matched to a gene: 2. In germline, CDR1 is LNHNV, CDR2 YYDKDF (reference sequence). The CDR3 spells CATSRDDRGNSPLHF. In nucleotides, the CDR3 is TGTGCCACCAGCAGAGACGACAGGGGAAATTCACCCCTCCACTTT.

V gene TRBV6-1 combines with J gene TRBJ1-5; TRBD1 matches 8 bases. V lost 3 bases, J lost 6 bases, and 7 bases stayed unmatched. Germline V lookup: CDR1 MNHNS, CDR2 SASEGT. This CDR3 region has 15 residues. CDR3 protein: CASSEPRTGRQPQHF. CDR3 bases: TGTGCCAGCAGTGAGCCACGGACAGGGCGTCAGCCCCAGCATTTT.

This rearrangement joins TRBV4-1 to TRBJ1-2, with D tentatively TRBD1 (6 bases). Looked up from germline, CDR1 is MGHRA and CDR2 is YSYEKL. V lost 4 bases and J lost 2, with 17 bases in between. This CDR3 spans 16 amino acids. CDR3 loop: CASSRVPMDSNYGYTF. The CDR3 DNA sequence: TGCGCCAGCAGCCGAGTCCCTATGGACAGCAACTATGGCTACACCTTC.

The chain is built from TRBV2 and TRBJ2-7, with TRBD2 identical over 10 bases. The junction had 10 bases not matched to a gene; V was cut back by 6 bases and J by 5 bases. Germline-derived CDR1 and CDR2 are SNHLY and FYNNEI. This CDR3 spans 15 amino acids. DNA of the CDR3: TGTGCCAGCAGGGAGCGGGGGGGAGCTTCCAACGAGCAGTACTTC. Its protein product is CASRERGGASNEQYF.